The sequence of this T cell receptor (beta chain) was determined in a study of regulatory T cells in long-lasting Graves disease. General study results and limits: Limited sample numbers may have lowered accuracy. Patients with persistent Graves' had lower TCR diversity than newly diagnosed patients. Thyroid tissue was not sampled; only peripheral blood was.

About this clonotype: The target antigen is unknown.

Regarding time point: newly diagnosed GD, antithyroid drugs for less than 3 months. The TCR library was made from RNA that had been extracted from PBMCs in TRIzol. Per germline, CDR1 SEHNR and CDR2 FQNEAQ (reference sequence). V was pared by 5 bases and J by 7 bases, with 1 base of the junction left unmatched. This CDR3 is built from 13 residues. Researchers made TCR beta libraries by using iRepertoire HTBI primers and running Arm-PCR on CDR3 regions. MiXCR, run by TCRdb on the multiplex PCR reads, gives a single entry per CDR3 protein. The sample yields some 220,000 distinct CDR3 sequences, roughly a fifth seen once. The same data also contributed to another study, on T cells in Graves' hyperthyroidism and ophthalmopathy. That source reports: With the HTBI primer set, the TCR CDR3 went through a first round of RT-PCR.

The sequencing used peripheral blood mononuclear cells (PBMCs), collected at new diagnosis, from a patient treated with antithyroid drugs. The chain links TRBV7-9 to TRBJ1-4, with 10 bases lining up with TRBD1. The source is a woman in her 30s with Graves disease. CDR3 protein: CASSRTGGEKLFF. DNA of the CDR3: TGTGCCAGCAGCCGGACAGGGGGTGAAAAACTGTTTTTT.